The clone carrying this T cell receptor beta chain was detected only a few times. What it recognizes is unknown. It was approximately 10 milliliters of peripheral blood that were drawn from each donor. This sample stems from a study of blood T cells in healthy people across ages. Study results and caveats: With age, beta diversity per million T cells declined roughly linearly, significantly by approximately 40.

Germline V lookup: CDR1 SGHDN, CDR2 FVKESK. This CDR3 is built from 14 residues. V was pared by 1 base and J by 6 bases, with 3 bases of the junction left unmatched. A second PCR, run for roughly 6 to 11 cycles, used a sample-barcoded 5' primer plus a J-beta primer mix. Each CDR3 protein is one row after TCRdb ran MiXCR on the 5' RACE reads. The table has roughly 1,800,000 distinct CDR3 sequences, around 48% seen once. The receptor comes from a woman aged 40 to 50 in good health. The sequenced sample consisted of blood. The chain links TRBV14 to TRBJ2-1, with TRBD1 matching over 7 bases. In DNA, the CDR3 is TGTGCCAGCAGCCAAGGGACAGGAGTCAATGAGCAGTTCTTC. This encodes CASSQGTGVNEQFF.